The present TCR beta chain was sequenced within a study of T cells in Graves' hyperthyroidism and ophthalmopathy. This CDR3 comprises 21 residues. Trimming cost V 0 bases and J 0 bases, with 24 bases left between them. The germline V gene encodes CDR1 SQVTM and CDR2 ANQGSEA. Using RNA transcripts as the source, TCR beta CDR3 regions were amplified. During a first-round RT-PCR of the TCR CDR3, the HTBI primer set was used. MiXCR, applied by TCRdb to the multiplex PCR reads, yields one record per CDR3 protein. Among 400,000 to 600,000 distinct CDR3 sequences listed, roughly 16% were seen once. The sequence derives from a woman in her 30s with Graves' ophthalmopathy. Specimen: blood. V usage is TRBV29-1 and J usage is TRBJ2-6, with D hard to call. The CDR3 DNA reads as TGCAGCGTTGAAGATCCCTGGGGTAAAACAGCCCCAAGCTCTGGGGCCAACGTCCTGACTTTC. It yields the protein CSVEDPWGKTAPSSGANVLTF. The full variable domain, with the rest looked up from reference TRBV29-1 and TRBJ2-6, is SAVISQKPSRDICQRGTSLTIQCQVDSQVTMMFWYRQQPGQSLTLIATANQGSEATYESGFVIDKFPISRPNLTFSTLTVSNMSPEDSSIYLCSVEDPWGKTAPSSGANVLTFGAGSRLTVL.